A single sample is the source of the 22 T cell receptor beta chains below, sequenced in a study of blood T cell repertoires in COVID-19. TCRdb keeps only in-frame clones here, not all; method: immunoSEQ multiplex PCR. Here the sample spans approximately 220,000 clones, over 75% being singletons. Sequenced: peripheral blood. These receptors came from an elderly woman with acute or convalescent COVID-19.

CDR3 amino acids: CASLGLARDTQYF. The CDR3 DNA is TGTGCCAGCCTGGGACTAGCGAGGGATACGCAGTATTTT. The chain recombines TRBV2 with TRBJ2-3; 10 bases align to TRBD2. Germline trimming cut 8 bases from V and 6 bases from J; bases unmatched to any gene: 5. Germline V gene data show CDR1 as SNHLY and CDR2 as FYNNEI. The CDR3 contains 13 residues.

V usage is TRBV5-6 and J usage is TRBJ2-1, with no clear D. This CDR3 comprises 15 residues. Germline V gene lookup returns CDR1 SGHDT and CDR2 YYEEEE. Between the trimmed V and J ends, which lost 0 bases and 4 bases, there was a span of 11 bases. The CDR3 DNA sequence: TGTGCCAGCAGCTTGGTGGCAGATCGTTACAATGAGCAGTTCTTC. It is translated as CASSLVADRYNEQFF.

The rearrangement links TRBV29-1 to TRBJ1-1; TRBD1 matches at 7 bases. The CDR3 extends over 16 amino acids. J gave up 3 bases and V 1 base, and 11 bases lay outside the gene matches. Germline CDR1 and CDR2: SQVTM and ANQGSEA. The CDR3 loop reads CSVEASRGLWDTEAFF. The CDR3 DNA reads TGCAGCGTTGAAGCATCGAGGGGGCTTTGGGACACTGAAGCTTTCTTT.

V and J are TRBV29-1 and TRBJ2-3, with D perhaps TRBD2 (5 bases). This CDR3 has 14 residues. Germline loops: CDR1 SQVTM, CDR2 ANQGSEA. The CDR3 bases are TGCTCCCTCGGGGAGAGACTCACCACAGATACGCAGTATTTT. This translates into CSLGERLTTDTQYF.

The genes are TRBV27 and TRBJ2-5, with TRBD2 matching 8 bases. CDR1 is MNHEY, CDR2 SMNVEV, per germline (reference sequence). The CDR3 is 16 residues long. The V gene end was trimmed by 5 bases and the J gene end by 5 bases; junction bases not matched to a gene: 13. CDR3 in DNA: TGTGCCAGCAGTCCTAACCTCGGAGCGGGGGATGAGACCCAGTACTTC. It specifies CASSPNLGAGDETQYF.

CDR3 region: CASNTLGQGPEAFF. The DNA for the CDR3 is TGTGCCAGTAACACTCTCGGACAGGGTCCCGAAGCTTTCTTT. This chain connects TRBV19 to TRBJ1-1; TRBD1 aligns across 8 bases. Trimming at V came to 7 bases and at J to 8 bases, leaving 12 bases not matched to a gene. Germline CDR1 LNHDA, CDR2 SQIVND (reference sequence). This CDR3 is built from 14 residues.

This chain links TRBV27 with TRBJ2-1, with TRBD2 identical over 12 bases. Germline V gene lookup returns CDR1 MNHEY and CDR2 SMNVEV (reference sequence). Germline trimming cut 9 bases from V and 7 bases from J; bases unmatched to any gene: 4. The CDR3 has 13 residues. In nucleotides, the CDR3 is TGTGCCAGTAGACTAGCGGGGGTGAATGAGCAGTTCTTC. Amino acid sequence: CASRLAGVNEQFF.

The rearrangement uses TRBV25-1 and TRBJ2-1; TRBD2 aligns across 12 bases. V lost 7 bases, J lost 5 bases, and 6 bases stayed unmatched. This CDR3 is built from 15 residues. Germline CDR1 MGHDK, CDR2 SYGVNS. This chain's CDR3 is CASTGLAGSNNEQFF. Here the CDR3 DNA reads TGTGCCAGCACCGGACTAGCGGGATCCAACAATGAGCAGTTCTTC.

The rearrangement joins TRBV18 to TRBJ1-5; 8 nucleotides match TRBD1. Germline V lookup: CDR1 KGHSH, CDR2 LQKENI. V was pared by 8 bases and J by 0 bases, with 3 bases of the junction left unmatched. This CDR3 spans 14 amino acids. The CDR3 nucleotides read TGTGCCAGCCAGACAGGGGATAGCAATCAGCCCCAGCATTTT. Translating gives CASQTGDSNQPQHF.

Concerning this clone: Other DNA variants within this sample encode the same CDR3. V is TRBV5-4 and J is TRBJ2-1; TRBD2 matches at 7 bases. The CDR3 is made up of 15 amino acids. The trim removed 2 bases at V and 0 bases at J, leaving 2 bases unmatched. Germline values: CDR1 SGHNT, CDR2 YYREEE (reference sequence). The CDR3 is CASSLGGSSYNEQFF. The CDR3 bases are TGTGCCAGCAGCTTAGGCGGGAGCTCCTACAATGAGCAGTTCTTC.

Here the CDR3 DNA reads TGTGCCAGCAGTGACCCCGGGGGGCACAATGAGCAGTTCTTC. Its protein product is CASSDPGGHNEQFF. The chain combines TRBV25-1 with TRBJ2-1, with a possible D match to TRBD2 (7 bases). Trimming left V 3 bases short and J 5 bases short, with 11 bases between. Germline V gene lookup returns CDR1 MGHDK and CDR2 SYGVNS. The CDR3 extends over 14 amino acids.

V and J are TRBV5-4 and TRBJ2-2; D call uncertain. The CDR3 sequence is 14 residues long. V was trimmed by 1 base and J by 2 bases, leaving 6 bases between them. Germline CDR1 SGHNT, CDR2 YYREEE (reference sequence). The DNA of the CDR3 is TGTGCCAGCAGCTTGCCCAGTAACACCGGGGAGCTGTTTTTT. Its translation is CASSLPSNTGELFF.

The chain carries TRBV5-1 and TRBJ2-3; 7 positions agree with TRBD1. V trimming: 0 bases; J trimming: 4 bases; junction bases outside the gene matches: 5. Germline CDR1 is SGHRS and CDR2 is YFSETQ. This CDR3 spans 15 amino acids. In DNA, the CDR3 is TGCGCCAGCAGCTTGGCCACCGACAGGGCAGATACGCAGTATTTT. Translation: CASSLATDRADTQYF.

The CDR3 sequence: CASTHVAEDYEQYF. For the CDR3, the DNA is TGTGCCAGCACCCACGTGGCGGAAGACTACGAGCAGTACTTC. The genes are TRBV6-5 and TRBJ2-7, with no clear D. Germline CDR1 is MNHEY and CDR2 is SVGAGI. This CDR3 contains 14 residues. V was pared by 7 bases and J by 3 bases, with 16 bases between.

The rearrangement links TRBV11-1 to TRBJ1-6; D is undetermined. Germline V gene data show CDR1 as SGHAT and CDR2 as FQDESV (reference sequence). This CDR3 has 13 residues. V lost 5 bases and J lost 5, with 7 bases in between. The CDR3: CASSQANNSPLHF. The CDR3 DNA reads as TGTGCCAGCAGCCAAGCGAATAATTCACCCCTCCACTTT.

The V gene is TRBV10-3, the J gene TRBJ2-1, with a weak D call TRBD2 (6 bases). Per germline, CDR1 ENHRY and CDR2 SYGVKD. Between the trimmed V and J ends, which lost 4 bases and 3 bases, there was a span of 13 bases. CDR3 length: 15 residues. Written as DNA, the CDR3 is TGTGCCATCAGTGTTAGCAGCGGGCGCTACAATGAGCAGTTCTTC. This encodes CAISVSSGRYNEQFF.

This clone was detected only once. The V and J genes are TRBV5-1 and TRBJ1-4; 9 bases map to TRBD1. Germline CDR1 reads SGHRS; CDR2 reads YFSETQ. V lost 4 bases and J lost 7; bases outside the gene matches: 11. The CDR3 spans 16 residues. This CDR3 is CASSLNTGTGSEKLFF. Here the CDR3 DNA reads TGCGCCAGCAGCCTTAATACCGGGACAGGGTCTGAAAAACTGTTTTTT. Combining the CDR3 with reference TRBV5-1 and TRBJ1-4 gives the whole variable domain KAGVTQTPRYLIKTRGQQVTLSCSPISGHRSVSWYQQTPGQGLQFLFEYFSETQRNKGNFPGRFSGRQFSNSRSEMNVSTLELGDSALYLCASSLNTGTGSEKLFFGSGTQLSVL.

The V and J genes are TRBV7-9 and TRBJ1-6, with unresolved D. Trimming left V 1 base short and J 4 bases short, with 8 bases between. This CDR3 contains 15 residues. From germline, CDR1 is SEHNR and CDR2 FQNEAQ (reference sequence). CDR3 residues: CASSLEAVYNSPLHF. In nucleotides, the CDR3 is TGTGCCAGCAGCTTAGAGGCGGTATATAATTCACCCCTCCACTTT.

The V and J genes are TRBV15 and TRBJ2-3, with TRBD2 as a possible D gene (5 bases). The V gene's germline CDR1 is LNHNV and CDR2 YYDKDF (reference sequence). This CDR3 has 14 residues. The ends were cut back, 6 bases at V and 2 bases at J, with 12 bases in the middle. CDR3 in amino acids: CATRTDWVTDTQYF. The CDR3 bases are TGTGCCACCAGAACGGACTGGGTCACAGATACGCAGTATTTT.

This chain connects TRBV9 to TRBJ2-7, with 7 bases matching TRBD2. Germline V lookup: CDR1 SGDLS, CDR2 YYNGEE. V shed 0 bases, J shed 7 bases, and the junction held 10 bases outside the gene matches. The CDR3 is 15 residues long. The CDR3 nucleotides read TGTGCCAGCAGCGTAGGGGAGGGAACCTTTGAGGAGCAGTACTTC. It is translated as CASSVGEGTFEEQYF.

The chain employs TRBV11-2 and TRBJ1-1; 7 bases are shared with TRBD1. Per germline, CDR1 SGHAT and CDR2 FQNNGV. J was trimmed by 1 base and V by 1 base; bases with no gene match: 6. The CDR3 length is 16 residues. This CDR3 is CASSLVTAGGNTEAFF. CDR3 bases: TGTGCCAGCAGCTTAGTAACAGCAGGGGGGAACACTGAAGCTTTCTTT.

This chain links TRBV30 with TRBJ1-2; D is perhaps TRBD1 (5 bases). Deletions cut 4 bases from V and 8 bases from J, with 17 bases between. The CDR3 totals 13 residues. The germline gives CDR1 GTSNPN, CDR2 SVGIG (reference sequence). CDR3 loop: CAWILQPGEGYTF. The CDR3 region has the DNA TGTGCCTGGATCCTACAACCGGGGGAAGGCTACACCTTC. Supplemented by reference TRBV30 and TRBJ1-2, the full variable domain reads SQTIHQWPATLVQPVGSPLSLECTVEGTSNPNLYWYRQAAGRGLQLLFYSVGIGQISSEVPQNLSASRPQDRQFILSSKKLLLSDSGFYLCAWILQPGEGYTFGSGTRLTVV.